This TCR beta chain was found in a study of blood T cell repertoires in COVID-19. Turning to the study itself: The United States, Italy and Spain were the sources of the acute and convalescent COVID-19 samples. T cells, B-cell-depleted T cells, or PBMCs supplied cDNA or gDNA.

The germline V gene has CDR1 MNHEY and CDR2 SVGAGI. This CDR3 has 15 amino acids. V lost 2 bases to trimming and J lost 7 bases; unmatched junction nucleotides: 10. Study processing details: Cell counts per sample came from amplifying reference gene primers. The protocol was immunoSEQ multiplex PCR, while the TCRdb copy is restricted to in-frame clones and leaves out a portion. The DNA was the basis for D and trimming; V, J and clone size are from that table. The sample yields 150,000 to 170,000 clones, approximately 78% seen once. This clone was seen a handful of times. This receptor was obtained from an elderly man with acute or convalescent COVID-19. The sample taken for sequencing was peripheral blood. The chain employs TRBV6-5 and TRBJ1-2, with TRBD1 matching over 7 bases. CDR3 amino acids: CASSYQGGAGLGYTF. CDR3 nucleotide sequence: TGTGCCAGCAGTTACCAAGGGGGCGCGGGTCTTGGCTACACCTTC.